Shown below are 23 T cell receptor beta chains from a single sample sequenced in a study of identical twins. MiXCR, applied by TCRdb to the 5' RACE reads, yields one record per CDR3 protein. The repertoire has about 210,000 distinct CDR3 sequences, roughly 10% of them found once; the top ten carry 4.5% to 5.5%. Material: memory (CD45RO+) T cells sorted from blood. These receptor sequences come from a woman in her late teens or twenties in good health.

This clonotype has more than one count but fewer than ten. This rearrangement joins TRBV7-2 to TRBJ2-5, with D perhaps TRBD2 (6 bases). Trimming removed 5 bases from V and 5 bases from J, with 9 bases in between. In germline, CDR1 is SGHTA, CDR2 FQGNSA. This CDR3 comprises 12 residues. In DNA form, the CDR3 reads TGTGCCAGCAGCACTAGCTGGGAGACCCAGTACTTC. Translation: CASSTSWETQYF.

This chain uses TRBV6-5 with TRBJ1-2; possible D gene TRBD1, 6 bases. Germline V CDR1 and CDR2: MNHEY, SVGAGI. There are 13 residues in the CDR3. Deletions cut 4 bases from V and 8 bases from J, with 14 bases between. In DNA, the CDR3 is TGTGCCAGCAGTTTAAGGGGGGTAAGAGGCTACACCTTC. The encoded protein is CASSLRGVRGYTF.

CDR3 in amino acids: CAWDGRGKQFF. The CDR3 DNA reads as TGTGCCTGGGACGGCCGAGGGAAGCAGTTCTTC. V usage is TRBV30 and J usage is TRBJ2-1, with a weak D call TRBD2 (5 bases). The CDR3 sequence is 11 residues long. Germline V lookup: CDR1 GTSNPN, CDR2 SVGIG (reference sequence). V lost 5 bases to trimming and J lost 11 bases, with 13 bases between them.

This clonotype was counted many times. V is TRBV12-3 or TRBV12-4 and J is TRBJ1-2; 8 bases agree with TRBD1. V lost 8 bases, J lost 6 bases, and 5 bases stayed unmatched. The CDR3 consists of 12 residues. This chain's CDR3 is CASQDRVNGYTF. The DNA of the CDR3 is TGTGCCAGCCAGGACAGGGTGAATGGCTACACCTTC.

This clonotype was recorded at least ten times. This chain connects TRBV28 to TRBJ2-2; D is possibly TRBD2 (5 bases). The ends were cut back, 7 bases at V and 14 bases at J, with 20 bases in the middle. Germline assignment: CDR1 MDHEN and CDR2 SYDVKM. The CDR3 runs to 13 residues. CDR3 in DNA: TGTGCCAGCACCCTGATAGGAGGAGGAGTTCTGTTTTTT. Translated: CASTLIGGGVLFF.

This clonotype was observed at least ten times. The chain combines TRBV7-2 with TRBJ2-7; D not resolved. V lost 5 bases to trimming and J lost 3 bases, with 8 bases between them. The CDR3 extends over 12 amino acids. The V gene's germline CDR1 is SGHTA and CDR2 FQGNSA. CDR3 residues: CASSPPLYEQYF. Written as DNA, the CDR3 is TGTGCCAGCAGCCCGCCCCTCTACGAGCAGTACTTC. The full variable domain, with the rest looked up from reference TRBV7-2 and TRBJ2-7, is GAGVSQSPSNKVTEKGKDVELRCDPISGHTALYWYRQSLGQGLEFLIYFQGNSAPDKSGLPSDRFSAERTGGSVSTLTIQRTQQEDSAVYLCASSPPLYEQYFGPGTRLTVT.

This clonotype was counted only a few times. The V and J genes are TRBV5-1 and TRBJ2-5; 7 nucleotides agree with TRBD1. The CDR3 sequence is 15 residues long. Germline assignment: CDR1 SGHRS and CDR2 YFSETQ. Trimming at V came to 4 bases and at J to 5 bases, leaving 11 bases not matched to a gene. This chain's CDR3 is CASSVDRVGWETQYF. CDR3 nucleotide sequence: TGCGCCAGCAGCGTAGACAGGGTGGGTTGGGAGACCCAGTACTTC. Complete variable domain (other parts from reference TRBV5-1 and TRBJ2-5): KAGVTQTPRYLIKTRGQQVTLSCSPISGHRSVSWYQQTPGQGLQFLFEYFSETQRNKGNFPGRFSGRQFSNSRSEMNVSTLELGDSALYLCASSVDRVGWETQYFGPGTRLLVL.

V and J are TRBV7-8 and TRBJ2-2; 7 positions match TRBD1. Germline V gene lookup returns CDR1 SGHVS and CDR2 FQNEAQ. The V gene end was trimmed by 1 base and the J gene end by 1 base; junction bases not matched to a gene: 9. The CDR3 is made up of 18 amino acids. The CDR3 DNA is TGTGCCAGCAGCTTAGTGGGACAGCCTACCAAGAACACCGGGGAGCTGTTTTTT. Protein sequence: CASSLVGQPTKNTGELFF.

This chain connects TRBV5-1 to TRBJ2-7; the match to TRBD1 covers 9 bases. The germline gives CDR1 SGHRS, CDR2 YFSETQ. The V segment lost 2 bases and the J segment 5 bases; nucleotides outside the gene matches: 11. This CDR3 spans 16 amino acids. CDR3 coding DNA: TGCGCCAGCAGCTTCGGACCCGGGACAGGGAGCCACGAGCAGTACTTC. Translated: CASSFGPGTGSHEQYF.

The chain carries TRBV6-5 and TRBJ1-4; 7 bases fit TRBD1. Trimming took 7 bases from V and 5 from J; bases not matched to a gene: 1. Per the germline V gene, CDR1 is MNHEY and CDR2 is SVGAGI. The CDR3 spans 12 residues. CDR3 sequence reads: CASTGQNEKLFF. DNA of the CDR3: TGTGCCAGCACGGGACAGAATGAAAAACTGTTTTTT.

This clonotype was detected a few times. The chain has TRBV2 and TRBJ2-5; 7 bases agree with TRBD1. Germline CDR1 SNHLY, CDR2 FYNNEI. The CDR3 is 16 amino acids. V was clipped by 7 bases and J by 3 bases; unmatched bases: 14. This CDR3 reads CASNDRDGSGKETQYF. DNA for the CDR3: TGTGCCAGCAACGACAGGGACGGCAGTGGGAAAGAGACCCAGTACTTC.

This clonotype was seen at least ten times. The V gene is TRBV10-3, the J gene TRBJ1-5; perhaps TRBD1 as D (5 bases). CDR3 size: 14 residues. V lost 6 bases to trimming and J lost 5 bases, with 14 bases between them. Germline V gene sequence: CDR1 ENHRY, CDR2 SYGVKD. This chain's CDR3 is CAISQDRAYQPQHF. The DNA for the CDR3 is TGTGCCATCAGCCAAGACAGAGCCTATCAGCCCCAGCATTTT.

This clonotype was found a few times. V and J are TRBV10-1 and TRBJ2-3; maybe TRBD2 (7 bases). V was shortened by 3 bases and J by 5 bases, with 12 bases between the two germline ends. This CDR3 contains 14 residues. Germline CDR1 WNHNN, CDR2 SYGVQD (reference sequence). As DNA, the CDR3 is TGCGCCAGCAGTGACTACGGGGGGCGAGATACGCAGTATTTT. This codes for CASSDYGGRDTQYF.

This clonotype was detected only a few times. This chain joins TRBV27 and TRBJ2-7; D may match TRBD1 or TRBD2 (6 bases each). Germline-derived CDR1 and CDR2 are MNHEY and SMNVEV (reference sequence). V lost 10 bases, J lost 2 bases, and 15 bases lay in between. This CDR3 is 13 amino acids long. This CDR3 is CATQGWGAYEQYF. The CDR3 DNA sequence: TGTGCCACCCAGGGGTGGGGGGCCTACGAGCAGTACTTC.

The chain employs TRBV2 and TRBJ2-1; TRBD2 agrees at 12 bases. CDR1 is SNHLY, CDR2 FYNNEI, per germline. The CDR3 sequence is 16 residues long. V lost 5 bases, J lost 3 bases, and 5 bases stayed unmatched. CDR3 in amino acids: CASSPSGGAGYNEQFF. CDR3 nucleotides: TGTGCCAGCAGTCCTAGCGGGGGGGCCGGCTACAATGAGCAGTTCTTC. Using reference TRBV2 and TRBJ2-1 for the parts outside the CDR3, the full variable domain is EPEVTQTPSHQVTQMGQEVILRCVPISNHLYFYWYRQILGQKVEFLVSFYNNEISEKSEIFDDQFSVERPDGSNFTLKIRSTKLEDSAMYFCASSPSGGAGYNEQFFGPGTRLTVL.

With regard to this clonotype: Its ends do not fully match the called genes, so a read error is possible. The genes are TRBV10-3 and TRBJ2-5, with D unresolved. CDR1 is ENHRY, CDR2 SYGVKD, per germline. This CDR3 is 14 amino acids long. The DNA of the CDR3 is TGTGCCATCAGTGAGTCTACCTTCGAAGAGACCCGGTACTTC. It is translated as CAISESTFEETRYF.

The chain uses TRBV9 and TRBJ2-5; a possible D gene is TRBD1 (7 bases). The germline gives CDR1 SGDLS, CDR2 YYNGEE. This CDR3 is 14 amino acids long. The V end was cut by 0 bases, the J end by 6 bases, with 12 bases between. The CDR3: CASSVGGTDKTQYF. The CDR3 bases are TGTGCCAGCAGCGTAGGCGGGACAGACAAGACCCAGTACTTC.

There are many counts of this clonotype. V gene TRBV24-1 combines with J gene TRBJ2-1; D possibly corresponds to TRBD1 (6 bases). From germline, CDR1 is KGHDR and CDR2 SFDVKD. This CDR3 spans 12 amino acids. Trimming left V 1 base short and J 9 bases short, with 6 bases between. The CDR3 is CATSDFRGEQFF. The CDR3 nucleotides are TGTGCCACCAGTGATTTCAGGGGTGAGCAGTTCTTC.

As DNA, the CDR3 is TGTGCCTGCGGGGACTTTCCCCAAGAGACCCAGTACTTC. This gives the protein CACGDFPQETQYF. The chain carries TRBV30 and TRBJ2-5, with TRBD2 as a possible D gene (6 bases). Trimming removed 6 bases at V and 1 base at J, with 12 bases between. Germline loops: CDR1 GTSNPN, CDR2 SVGIG (reference sequence). The CDR3 has 13 residues.

This clonotype was detected ten times or more. The chain carries TRBV27 and TRBJ1-1, with 8 bases fitting TRBD1. This CDR3 is built from 14 residues. The junction had 6 bases not matched to a gene; V was cut back by 5 bases and J by 4 bases. CDR1 MNHEY and CDR2 SMNVEV come from the germline V gene (reference sequence). The CDR3 sequence: CASSPRTGTTEAFF. The CDR3 DNA reads TGTGCCAGCAGTCCCAGGACAGGGACCACTGAAGCTTTCTTT.

The J gene is TRBJ1-4, the V gene TRBV5-1, with 8 bases aligning to TRBD1. The V segment lost 4 bases and the J segment 5 bases; nucleotides outside the gene matches: 10. CDR1 is SGHRS, CDR2 YFSETQ, per germline. The CDR3 runs to 16 residues. Written as DNA, the CDR3 is TGCGCCAGCAGCCTACGCGGGGACAGGCCAAATGAAAAACTGTTTTTT. Translated, it gives CASSLRGDRPNEKLFF. Full variable domain (remainder filled in from reference TRBV5-1 and TRBJ1-4): KAGVTQTPRYLIKTRGQQVTLSCSPISGHRSVSWYQQTPGQGLQFLFEYFSETQRNKGNFPGRFSGRQFSNSRSEMNVSTLELGDSALYLCASSLRGDRPNEKLFFGSGTQLSVL.

This clonotype was seen a handful of times. The V call is TRBV20-1, the J call TRBJ2-1; D perhaps matches TRBD2 (5 bases). With 2 bases removed from V and 6 bases from J, the gap between germline ends came to 8 bases. Germline loops: CDR1 DFQATT, CDR2 SNEGSKA (reference sequence). This CDR3 has 12 residues. The CDR3 DNA sequence: TGCAGTGCTAGAAGGGAGACCAATGAGCAGTTCTTC. Translated, it gives CSARRETNEQFF.

This clonotype was seen many times. The chain carries TRBV5-1 and TRBJ1-6, with TRBD1 identical over 7 bases. V shed 3 bases and J 10 bases; nucleotides not matched to a gene: 4. This CDR3 has 13 amino acids. Per the germline V gene, CDR1 is SGHRS and CDR2 is YFSETQ. The chain's CDR3 is CASSSGQLSPLHF. The CDR3 region has the DNA TGCGCCAGCAGCTCGGGACAGTTATCACCCCTCCACTTT.